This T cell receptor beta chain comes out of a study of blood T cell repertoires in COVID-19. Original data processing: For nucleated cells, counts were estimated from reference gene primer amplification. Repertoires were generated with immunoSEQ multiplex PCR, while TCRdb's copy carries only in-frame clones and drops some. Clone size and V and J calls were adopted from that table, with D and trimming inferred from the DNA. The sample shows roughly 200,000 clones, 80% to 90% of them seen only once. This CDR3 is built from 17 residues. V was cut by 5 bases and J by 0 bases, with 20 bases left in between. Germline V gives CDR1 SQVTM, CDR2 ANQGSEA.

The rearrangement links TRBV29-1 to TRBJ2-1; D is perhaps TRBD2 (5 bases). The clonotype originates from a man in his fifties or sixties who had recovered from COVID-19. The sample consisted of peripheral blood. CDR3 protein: CSVKRGPRDSSYNEQFF. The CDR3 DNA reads TGCAGCGTTAAAAGAGGTCCACGGGATAGCTCCTACAATGAGCAGTTCTTC.